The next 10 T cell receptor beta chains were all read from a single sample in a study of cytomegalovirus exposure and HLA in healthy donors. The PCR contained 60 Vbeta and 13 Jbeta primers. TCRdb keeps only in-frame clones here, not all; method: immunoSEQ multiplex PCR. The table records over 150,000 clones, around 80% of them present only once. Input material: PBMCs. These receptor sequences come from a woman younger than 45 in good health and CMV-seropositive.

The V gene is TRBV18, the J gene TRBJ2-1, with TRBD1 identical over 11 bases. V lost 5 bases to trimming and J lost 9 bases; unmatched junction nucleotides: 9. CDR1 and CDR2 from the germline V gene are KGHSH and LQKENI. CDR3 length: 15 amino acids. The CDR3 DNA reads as TGTGCCAGCTCAGAAGGACAGGGGGCGATCGGTGAGCAGTTCTTC. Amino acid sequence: CASSEGQGAIGEQFF.

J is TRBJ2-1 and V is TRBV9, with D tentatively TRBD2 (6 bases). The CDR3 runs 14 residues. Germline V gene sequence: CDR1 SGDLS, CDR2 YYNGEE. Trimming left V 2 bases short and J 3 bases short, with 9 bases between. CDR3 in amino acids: CASSVPGVYNEQFF. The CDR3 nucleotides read TGTGCCAGCAGCGTCCCGGGAGTCTACAATGAGCAGTTCTTC.

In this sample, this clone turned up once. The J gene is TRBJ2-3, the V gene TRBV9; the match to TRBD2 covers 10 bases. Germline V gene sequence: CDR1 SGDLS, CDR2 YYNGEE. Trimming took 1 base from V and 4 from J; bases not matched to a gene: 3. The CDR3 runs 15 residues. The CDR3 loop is CASSVWTSGADTQYF. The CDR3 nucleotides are TGTGCCAGCAGCGTATGGACTAGCGGAGCAGATACGCAGTATTTT. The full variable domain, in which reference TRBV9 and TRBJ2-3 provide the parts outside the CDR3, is DSGVTQTPKHLITATGQRVTLRCSPRSGDLSVYWYQQSLDQGLQFLIQYYNGEERAKGNILERFSAQQFPDLHSELNLSSLELGDSALYFCASSVWTSGADTQYFGPGTRLTVL.

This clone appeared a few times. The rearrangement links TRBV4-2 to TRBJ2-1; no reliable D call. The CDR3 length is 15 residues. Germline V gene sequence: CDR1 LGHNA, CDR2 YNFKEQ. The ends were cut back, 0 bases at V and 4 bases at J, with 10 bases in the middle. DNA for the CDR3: TGTGCCAGCAGCCAAGATCCCCCTAGGTACAATGAGCAGTTCTTC. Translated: CASSQDPPRYNEQFF.

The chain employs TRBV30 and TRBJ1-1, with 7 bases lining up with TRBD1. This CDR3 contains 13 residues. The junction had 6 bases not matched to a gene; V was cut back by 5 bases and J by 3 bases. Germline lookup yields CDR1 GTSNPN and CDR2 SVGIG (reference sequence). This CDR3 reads CAWEGARDTEAFF. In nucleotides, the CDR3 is TGTGCCTGGGAGGGGGCGCGGGACACTGAAGCTTTCTTT.

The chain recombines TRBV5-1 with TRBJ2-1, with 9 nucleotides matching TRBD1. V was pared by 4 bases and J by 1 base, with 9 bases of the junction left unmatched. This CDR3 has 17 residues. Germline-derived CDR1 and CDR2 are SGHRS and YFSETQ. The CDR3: CASSPWTGVGSYNEQFF. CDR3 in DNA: TGCGCCAGCAGCCCATGGACAGGGGTTGGGTCCTACAATGAGCAGTTCTTC.

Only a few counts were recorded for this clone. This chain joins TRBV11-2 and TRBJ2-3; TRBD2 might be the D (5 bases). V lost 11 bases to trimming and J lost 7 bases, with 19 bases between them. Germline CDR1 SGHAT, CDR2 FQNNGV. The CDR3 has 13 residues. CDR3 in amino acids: CAGAVGRVYTQYF. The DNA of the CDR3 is TGTGCCGGCGCCGTAGGGAGAGTGTATACGCAGTATTTT.

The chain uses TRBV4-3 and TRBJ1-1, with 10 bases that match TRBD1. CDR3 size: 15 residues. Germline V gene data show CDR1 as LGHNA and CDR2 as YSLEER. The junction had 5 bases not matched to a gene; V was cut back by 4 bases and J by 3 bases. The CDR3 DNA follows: TGCGCCAGCAGCCCGGGGACAGGGGTCGACACTGAAGCTTTCTTT. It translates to CASSPGTGVDTEAFF.

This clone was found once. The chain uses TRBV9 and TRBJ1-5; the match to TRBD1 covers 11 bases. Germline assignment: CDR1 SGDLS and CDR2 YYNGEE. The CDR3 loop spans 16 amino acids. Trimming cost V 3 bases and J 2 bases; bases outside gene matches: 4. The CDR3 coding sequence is TGTGCCAGCAGCGCGGGACAGGGGGTAGGCAATCAGCCCCAGCATTTT. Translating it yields CASSAGQGVGNQPQHF.

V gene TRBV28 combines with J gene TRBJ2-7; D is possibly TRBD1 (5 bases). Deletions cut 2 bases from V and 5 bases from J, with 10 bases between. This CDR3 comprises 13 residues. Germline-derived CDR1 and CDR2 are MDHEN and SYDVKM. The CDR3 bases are TGTGCCAGCAGTTTAGGGGCTCTGAACGAGCAGTACTTC. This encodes CASSLGALNEQYF. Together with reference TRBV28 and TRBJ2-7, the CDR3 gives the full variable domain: DVKVTQSSRYLVKRTGEKVFLECVQDMDHENMFWYRQDPGLGLRLIYFSYDVKMKEKGDIPEGYSVSREKKERFSLILESASTNQTSMYLCASSLGALNEQYFGPGTRLTVT.